These T cell receptor beta chains were read from a single sample in a study of shared clonotypes between healthy human individuals. Data came from immunoSEQ multiplex PCR; TCRdb stores just in-frame clones and leaves some out. The sample includes some 2,100,000 clones, more than 90% seen only once; the top ten take 0.13%. The sequencing input was naive CD4+ T cells sorted from blood. These receptors all come from a man between 18 and 35 years old in good health. Each CDR3 is given with its conserved first and last residue. D genes are given only for firm matches.

j_gene	d_gene	len	v_gene	CDR3aa	CDR3nt
TRBJ2-7	TRBD2	14	TRBV5-4	CASSLAASGYEQYF	TGTGCCAGCAGCTTGGCCGCTAGCGGCTACGAGCAGTACTTC
TRBJ2-1	TRBD2	19	TRBV4-1	CASSLAGSLAGFSYNEQFF	TGCGCCAGCAGCCTAGCAGGCTCCTTAGCGGGTTTTAGCTACAATGAGCAGTTCTTC
TRBJ1-6	TRBD1	17	TRBV5-4	CASSLGRNRGSNSPLHF	TGTGCCAGCAGCTTAGGCAGAAACAGGGGCTCCAATTCACCCCTCCACTTT
TRBJ2-7	.	11	TRBV29-1	CSVSTGYEQYF	TGCAGCGTTTCCACAGGTTACGAGCAGTACTTC
TRBJ2-1	TRBD2	12	TRBV30	CAWTPGGNEQFF	TGTGCCTGGACTCCGGGGGGCAATGAGCAGTTCTTC
TRBJ2-1	TRBD2	15	TRBV11-2	CASSFGLAGKNEQFF	TGTGCCAGCAGCTTTGGACTAGCGGGAAAAAATGAGCAGTTCTTC
TRBJ2-6	.	16	TRBV2	CASSGPLVSGANVLTF	TGTGCCAGCAGTGGGCCCCTAGTCTCTGGGGCCAACGTCCTGACTTTC
TRBJ1-2	TRBD1	13	TRBV5-4	CASIVTGTGGYTF	TGTGCCAGCATCGTAACCGGGACAGGGGGTTACACCTTC
TRBJ1-1	TRBD1	14	TRBV30	CAWSRGQLNTEAFF	TGTGCCTGGAGCCGGGGACAGCTAAACACTGAAGCTTTCTTT
TRBJ2-5	TRBD1	15	TRBV6-6	CASSYGDRDQETQYF	TGTGCCAGCAGTTATGGGGACAGGGACCAAGAGACCCAGTACTTC
TRBJ1-1	.	14	TRBV5-1	CASSLLAPNTEAFF	TGCGCCAGCAGCTTACTGGCCCCGAACACTGAAGCTTTCTTT
TRBJ1-2	TRBD1	14	TRBV7-9	CASSLIQGTRGYTF	TGTGCCAGCAGCCTTATACAGGGGACGCGGGGCTACACCTTC
TRBJ2-2	TRBD2	15	TRBV6-5	CASSYRTSGTWELFF	TGTGCCAGCAGTTACAGGACTAGCGGGACCTGGGAGCTGTTTTTT
TRBJ1-4	.	13	TRBV6-5	CASSETVGEKLFF	TGTGCCAGCAGTGAAACAGTGGGTGAAAAACTGTTTTTT
TRBJ1-1	.	15	TRBV9	CASSDSGSMNTEAFF	TGTGCCAGCAGCGACTCCGGGAGCATGAACACTGAAGCTTTCTTT
TRBJ1-5	.	14	TRBV7-2	CASSLVGGGQPQHF	TGTGCCAGCAGCTTGGTCGGGGGCGGTCAGCCCCAGCATTTT
TRBJ2-7	TRBD1	14	TRBV6-5	CASTRTGSSYEQYF	TGTGCCAGCACCCGGACAGGGAGCTCCTACGAGCAGTACTTC